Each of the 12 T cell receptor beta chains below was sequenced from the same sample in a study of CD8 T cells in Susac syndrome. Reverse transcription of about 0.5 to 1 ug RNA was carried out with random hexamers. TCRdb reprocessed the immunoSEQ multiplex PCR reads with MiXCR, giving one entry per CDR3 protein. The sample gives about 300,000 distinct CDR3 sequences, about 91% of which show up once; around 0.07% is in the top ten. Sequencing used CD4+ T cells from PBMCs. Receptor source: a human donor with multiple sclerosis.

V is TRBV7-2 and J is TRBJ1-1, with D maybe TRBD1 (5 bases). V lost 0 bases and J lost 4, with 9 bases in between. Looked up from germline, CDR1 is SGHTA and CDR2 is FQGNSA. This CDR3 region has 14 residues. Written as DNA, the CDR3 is TGTGCCAGCAGCTTAGCGCTCGGGGGCACTGAAGCTTTCTTT. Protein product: CASSLALGGTEAFF.

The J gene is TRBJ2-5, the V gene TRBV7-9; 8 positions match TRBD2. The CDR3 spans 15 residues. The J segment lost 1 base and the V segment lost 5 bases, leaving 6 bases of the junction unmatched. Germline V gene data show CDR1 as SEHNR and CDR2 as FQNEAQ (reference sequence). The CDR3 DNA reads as TGTGCCAGCAGCCTCAATAGCGGGACCCAAGAGACCCAGTACTTC. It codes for CASSLNSGTQETQYF.

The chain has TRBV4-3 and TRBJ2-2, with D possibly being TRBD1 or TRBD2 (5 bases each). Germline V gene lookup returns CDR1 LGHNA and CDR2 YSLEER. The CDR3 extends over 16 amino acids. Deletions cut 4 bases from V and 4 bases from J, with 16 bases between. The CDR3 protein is CASSLRVTAITGELFF. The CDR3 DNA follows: TGCGCCAGCAGCCTGCGGGTGACAGCAATCACCGGGGAGCTGTTTTTT.

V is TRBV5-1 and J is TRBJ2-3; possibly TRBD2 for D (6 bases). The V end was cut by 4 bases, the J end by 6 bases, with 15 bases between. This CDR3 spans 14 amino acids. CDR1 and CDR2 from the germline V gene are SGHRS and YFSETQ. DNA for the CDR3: TGCGCCAGCAGCCCTGTCGAGGGGAGGGATACGCAGTATTTT. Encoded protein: CASSPVEGRDTQYF.

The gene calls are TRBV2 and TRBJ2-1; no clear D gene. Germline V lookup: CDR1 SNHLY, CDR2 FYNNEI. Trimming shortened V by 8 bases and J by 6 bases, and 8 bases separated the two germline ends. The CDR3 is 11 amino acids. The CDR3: CASGVFNEQFF. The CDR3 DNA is TGTGCCAGCGGGGTTTTCAATGAGCAGTTCTTC.

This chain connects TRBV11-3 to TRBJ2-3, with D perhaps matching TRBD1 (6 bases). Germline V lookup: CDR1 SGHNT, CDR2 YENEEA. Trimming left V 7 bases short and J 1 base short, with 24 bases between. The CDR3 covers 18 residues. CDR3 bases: TGTGCCAGCACCTGGGGGACACCGTATGCCTTTGGCACAGATACGCAGTATTTT. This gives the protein CASTWGTPYAFGTDTQYF.

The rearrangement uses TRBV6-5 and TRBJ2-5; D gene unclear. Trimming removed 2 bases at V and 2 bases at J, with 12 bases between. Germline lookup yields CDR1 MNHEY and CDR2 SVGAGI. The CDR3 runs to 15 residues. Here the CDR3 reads CASSYSVQLQETQYF. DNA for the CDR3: TGTGCCAGCAGTTACAGTGTACAATTACAAGAGACCCAGTACTTC.

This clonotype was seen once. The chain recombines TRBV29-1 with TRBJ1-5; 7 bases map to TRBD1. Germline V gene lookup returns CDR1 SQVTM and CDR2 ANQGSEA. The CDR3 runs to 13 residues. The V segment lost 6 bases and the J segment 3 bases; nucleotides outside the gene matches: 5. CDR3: CSVRDSYNQPQHF. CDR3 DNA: TGCAGCGTACGGGACAGCTACAATCAGCCCCAGCATTTT.

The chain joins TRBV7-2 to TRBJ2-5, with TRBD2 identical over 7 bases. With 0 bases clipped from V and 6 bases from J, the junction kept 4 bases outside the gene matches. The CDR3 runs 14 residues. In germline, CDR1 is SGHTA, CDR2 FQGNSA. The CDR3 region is CASSLAGGIQTQYF. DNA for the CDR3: TGTGCCAGCAGCTTAGCGGGGGGGATACAGACCCAGTACTTC.

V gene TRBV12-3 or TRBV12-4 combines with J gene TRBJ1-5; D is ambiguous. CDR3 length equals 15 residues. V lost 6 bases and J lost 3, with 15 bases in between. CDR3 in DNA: TGTGCCAGCAGCCGACGGGGAGGCCTCAATCAGCCCCAGCATTTT. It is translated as CASSRRGGLNQPQHF.

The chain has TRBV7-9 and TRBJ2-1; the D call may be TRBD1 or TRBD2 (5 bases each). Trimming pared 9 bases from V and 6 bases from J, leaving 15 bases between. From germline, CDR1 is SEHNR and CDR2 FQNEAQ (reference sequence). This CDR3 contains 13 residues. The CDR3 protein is CASKGLRGNEQFF. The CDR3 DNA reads TGTGCCAGTAAGGGGTTACGGGGCAATGAGCAGTTCTTC.

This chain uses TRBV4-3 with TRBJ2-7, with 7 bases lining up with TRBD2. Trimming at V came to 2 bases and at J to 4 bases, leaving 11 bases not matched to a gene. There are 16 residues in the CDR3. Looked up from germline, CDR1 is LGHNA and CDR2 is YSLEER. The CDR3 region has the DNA TGCGCCAGCAGCCAATCAGGCGGGCTAGCGGCATACGAGCAGTACTTC. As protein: CASSQSGGLAAYEQYF.